This T cell receptor beta chain was observed in a study of spatial heterogeneity in lung cancer (dated by TCRdb to about 2019). For the study in its entirety: Beta-chain transcripts were consistently detected in greater numbers than alpha-chain transcripts, which likely reflects a higher abundance of beta-chain transcripts. In the raw uncorrected reads, each unique combination of TCR and UMI appeared more than ten times on average. Nonsynonymous mutation counts, determined by whole-exome sequencing of tumor tissue, were related to features of the TCR repertoire. At surgery, 200 or so tumor regions, 63 to 70 matched nontumor lung samples and 56 PBMC samples were TCR-sequenced for both alpha and beta chains. In non-small cell lung cancer, the study made a quantitative comparison of TCR alpha and beta repertoires among multiple tumor regions, matched nontumor lung and blood. Paper-wide results and their limitations: Ubiquitous expanded tumor TCRs showed up in blood more often at tumor resection than at routine follow-up. Confirming at a functional level the hypothesis that regional TCRs recognize regional mutations was considered to require additional single-cell paired TCR alpha and beta sequencing.

The sample's time point, from its label and the paper: sample taken at primary tumor resection. Whole RNA extracted from tumor and nontumor lung tissue, or from cryopreserved PBMC samples, was used for TCR sequencing without cell sorting. The donors were 72 patients from the lung TRACERx cohort who had early-stage, untreated non-small cell lung cancer. Only patients for whom sufficient RNA was available from at least two tumor regions were selected for TCR sequencing. This clonotype has a count of ten or more. There is no known antigen for this receptor. No base quality information exists; no much larger clone differs at one position. The CDR3 sequence holds 15 residues, the cysteine and phenylalanine included. The read is trimmed to its CDR3 DNA, 45 bases read in frame from base 1. CDR1 SGHDN and CDR2 FVKESK are derived from the germline V gene. V is reduced by 2 bases and J by 5 bases, leaving a spacing of 12 bases between them.

Library method: 5' RACE. For sequencing, a NextSeq 500 was employed. The TCR library protocol attached a unique molecular identifier to each TCR cDNA molecule to allow correction of PCR and sequencing errors. As for the authors' bioinformatics: Decombinator tools were used for TCR identification, UMI-based error correction and CDR3 extraction. TCRs above a frequency of 2 per 1,000, corresponding to the top 1% of the tumor frequency distribution, were defined as expanded. Renyi diversity was calculated using the R vegan package after each repertoire was subsampled 100 times to 5,000 TCRs. To build CDR3 similarity networks, amino acid triplet string-kernel similarity was used, and CDR3s were connected when their pairwise similarity was above 0.82. The public sequencing data were trimmed at Q25 with fastp and processed into clonotypes with MiXCR by TCRdb, which kept only in-frame beta chains. Under each unique CDR3 protein, matching rows form one entry showing the most common genes and DNA. TCRdb, rather than the study authors, made the V and J calls. This sample is represented by roughly 15,000 distinct CDR3 sequences; 7.5% to 8.5% of them were singletons. The ten largest clones represent 25% to 40% of the sample.

This sample comprised PBMCs, obtained at surgery. The origin of this receptor is a female donor with early-stage non-small cell lung cancer. This sequence uses TRBV14 and TRBJ2-2; the D region possibly corresponds to TRBD1 (5 bases align). The DNA reads TGTGCCAGCAGCCAAAAAGGGGCGTGGACCGGGGAGCTGTTTTTT. This yields the protein CASSQKGAWTGELFF.